A selection of T cell receptor beta chains follows, all from one sample in a study of cytomegalovirus exposure and HLA in healthy donors. Method: immunoSEQ multiplex PCR; TCRdb's copy keeps in-frame clones and lacks some. The sample yields 90,000 to 100,000 clones, roughly 70% seen once. The material sequenced was PBMCs. Every receptor here comes from a male donor in good health and CMV-seronegative. The CDR3 runs from the conserved cysteine through the conserved F or W. A D gene is named only where the DNA matches it firmly. Some rows have no size entry. The others give once, few or many, or a class for an expanded clone.

>TRBJ1-1|TRBD1|TRBV15|once
CATSRGFAGTGGRNTEAFF
TGTGCCACCAGCAGAGGATTCGCCGGGACAGGGGGAAGGAACACTGAAGCTTTCTTT
>TRBJ1-2|TRBD1|TRBV28|NA
CASSLFSRGQGYTF
TGTGCCAGCAGTTTATTCTCCAGGGGGCAAGGCTACACCTTC
>TRBJ2-7|NA|TRBV9|NA
CASSVDLGSYEQYF
TGTGCCAGCAGCGTAGATCTAGGTTCCTACGAGCAGTACTTC
>TRBJ1-1|NA|TRBV6-5|NA
CASSLTVMNTEAFF
TGTGCCAGCAGCCTAACAGTGATGAACACTGAAGCTTTCTTT
>TRBJ2-2|TRBD1|TRBV19|NA
CASSWRQGNTGELFF
TGTGCCAGTAGTTGGCGACAGGGTAACACCGGGGAGCTGTTTTTT
>TRBJ2-7|TRBD1|TRBV10-3|NA
CAISPGQGFYEQYF
TGTGCCATCAGCCCGGGACAGGGGTTCTACGAGCAGTACTTC
>TRBJ2-7|NA|TRBV6-6|NA
CASSYFSSLYEQYF
TGTGCCAGCAGTTACTTCTCCAGTCTCTACGAGCAGTACTTC
>TRBJ1-4|TRBD1|TRBV7-9|NA
CASSLVGQGAKLFF
TGTGCCAGCAGCTTAGTTGGACAGGGTGCAAAACTGTTTTTT
>TRBJ2-1|TRBD2|TRBV7-6|NA
CASSWPSGVHSSYNEQFF
TGTGCCAGCAGCTGGCCTAGCGGGGTGCATAGCTCCTACAATGAGCAGTTCTTC
>TRBJ1-1|NA|TRBV5-1|once
CASSGTDREEAFF
TGCGCCAGCAGCGGAACGGACAGAGAAGAAGCTTTCTTT
>TRBJ1-1|TRBD1|TRBV5-1|NA
CASSNSGTANTEAFF
TGCGCCAGCAGCAACTCCGGGACAGCGAACACTGAAGCTTTCTTT
>TRBJ2-7|NA|TRBV5-3|NA
CARSLSLGEQYF
TGTGCCAGAAGCTTGTCTCTAGGCGAGCAGTACTTC
>TRBJ2-3|TRBD1|TRBV19|few
CASSIEAVDRGRADTQYF
TGTGCCAGTAGTATAGAGGCGGTCGACAGGGGACGGGCAGATACGCAGTATTTT
>TRBJ2-5|TRBD2|TRBV9|NA
CASSPGTSTTGETQYF
TGTGCCAGCAGCCCCGGGACTAGCACCACTGGGGAGACCCAGTACTTC
>TRBJ2-7|TRBD1|TRBV7-9|NA
CASSQTLTGETYEQYF
TGTGCCAGCAGCCAGACTCTGACAGGGGAGACCTACGAGCAGTACTTC
>TRBJ2-7|NA|TRBV30|NA
CAWTVGSTGYEQYF
TGTGCCTGGACGGTGGGGAGTACGGGCTACGAGCAGTACTTC
>TRBJ2-2|TRBD2|TRBV10-3|NA
CAIRREVAGELFF
TGTGCCATCAGGCGGGAGGTAGCCGGGGAGCTGTTTTTT
>TRBJ1-5|TRBD1|TRBV30|NA
CAWSIGRTGLQPQHF
TGTGCCTGGAGTATTGGGCGGACAGGGCTTCAGCCCCAGCATTTT
>TRBJ2-1|TRBD2|TRBV13|NA
CASSSLLSGRAAYNEQFF
TGTGCCAGCAGCTCCCTACTGAGTGGGAGGGCCGCATACAATGAGCAGTTCTTC
>TRBJ2-1|NA|TRBV9|NA
CASSRQALTYNEQFF
TGTGCCAGCAGCCGACAGGCCCTCACCTACAATGAGCAGTTCTTC
>TRBJ2-3|TRBD2|TRBV29-1|NA
CSVSTSGTDTQYF
TGCAGCGTCTCGACTAGCGGCACAGATACGCAGTATTTT
>TRBJ1-3|NA|TRBV30|NA
CACEPGGRGNTIYF
TGTGCCTGTGAGCCGGGGGGCAGGGGAAACACCATATATTTT
>TRBJ2-7|TRBD2|TRBV9|NA
CASSGLAGGPHEQYF
TGTGCCAGCAGCGGCCTAGCGGGAGGGCCCCACGAGCAGTACTTC
>TRBJ1-2|NA|TRBV5-1|once
CASSIRDTINYGYTF
TGCGCCAGCAGCATCCGGGACACAATTAACTATGGCTACACCTTC
>TRBJ2-7|TRBD2|TRBV7-9|NA
CSSSFGLAGGHRSYEQYF
TGTTCCAGCAGCTTCGGACTAGCGGGAGGCCACCGCTCCTACGAGCAGTACTTC
>TRBJ2-4|NA|TRBV28|NA
CASSSGGTVDIQYF
TGTGCCAGCAGTTCTGGGGGCACCGTTGACATTCAGTACTTC
>TRBJ2-3|NA|TRBV4-3|NA
CASSQDAPWGGTDTQYF
TGCGCCAGCAGCCAAGACGCCCCCTGGGGGGGCACAGATACGCAGTATTTT
>TRBJ2-1|TRBD2|TRBV6-1|NA
CASSRTSGTYQFF
TGTGCCAGCAGTAGGACTAGCGGGACCTATCAGTTCTTC
>TRBJ2-7|TRBD1|TRBV2|NA
CASKGQGASYEQYF
TGTGCCAGCAAGGGACAGGGGGCCTCCTACGAGCAGTACTTC
>TRBJ2-5|TRBD1|TRBV11-1|NA
CASSSRRGPETQYF
TGTGCCAGCAGCTCGAGAAGGGGGCCAGAGACCCAGTACTTC
>TRBJ2-7|TRBD2|TRBV9|NA
CASSADGTSGYEQYF
TGTGCCAGCAGCGCAGACGGGACTAGCGGCTACGAGCAGTACTTC
>TRBJ2-1|TRBD2|TRBV5-6|NA
CASSLVAGKEQFF
TGTGCCAGCAGCTTAGTAGCGGGAAAAGAGCAGTTCTTC
>TRBJ2-7|NA|TRBV28|NA
CASSRQSGAYEQYF
TGTGCCAGCAGTCGCCAAAGCGGCGCCTACGAGCAGTACTTC
>TRBJ2-2|NA|TRBV6-1|NA
CASLRAGRAGELFF
TGTGCCAGCCTCAGAGCCGGGAGAGCCGGGGAGCTGTTTTTT
>TRBJ2-5|NA|TRBV5-4|few
CASSLVAEQETQYF
TGTGCCAGCAGCTTGGTGGCGGAACAAGAGACCCAGTACTTC
>TRBJ1-1|TRBD1|TRBV10-3|NA
CAISGTGLILNTEAFF
TGTGCCATCAGTGGGACAGGGCTCATCTTGAACACTGAAGCTTTCTTT
>TRBJ1-2|TRBD1|TRBV4-1|NA
CASSQTGELSGYTF
TGCGCCAGCAGCCAGACAGGGGAGTTAAGTGGCTACACCTTC
>TRBJ2-2|TRBD2|TRBV5-5|few
CASSYSRAGVGTGELFF
TGTGCCAGCAGCTATTCTAGAGCGGGAGTGGGGACCGGGGAGCTGTTTTTT
>TRBJ2-7|TRBD1|TRBV9|NA
CASSPRPGQKTYEQYF
TGTGCCAGCAGCCCCCGACCGGGACAGAAGACCTACGAGCAGTACTTC
>TRBJ1-4|TRBD1|TRBV27|NA
CASSSTGYEKLFF
TGTGCCAGCAGTTCGACAGGGTATGAAAAACTGTTTTTT
>TRBJ1-4|TRBD1|TRBV11-2|NA
CASSRLGQGNEKLFF
TGTGCCAGCAGCCGGTTGGGACAGGGTAATGAAAAACTGTTTTTT
>TRBJ1-4|TRBD1|TRBV7-6|NA
CASSLGQGNEKLFF
TGTGCCAGCAGCCTGGGACAGGGTAATGAAAAACTGTTTTTT
>TRBJ1-4|NA|TRBV25-1|NA
CASSDLNHGREKLFF
TGTGCCAGCAGTGACCTGAATCACGGGAGGGAAAAACTGTTTTTT
>TRBJ1-3|NA|TRBV2|NA
CASRLQNPTGNTIYF
TGTGCCAGCAGATTGCAGAATCCAACTGGAAACACCATATATTTT
>TRBJ2-7|TRBD2|TRBV2|NA
CASSVETSGEQYF
TGTGCCAGCAGTGTTGAGACTAGCGGCGAGCAGTACTTC
>TRBJ1-2|TRBD1|TRBV29-1|NA
CSGGDSNYGYTF
TGCAGCGGTGGGGACAGCAACTATGGCTACACCTTC
>TRBJ2-3|TRBD2|TRBV7-9|NA
CASSLGSGRATGTQYF
TGTGCCAGCAGCTTAGGTAGCGGGAGGGCCACAGGTACGCAGTATTTT
>TRBJ1-1|NA|TRBV30|few
CAWSFRPGSEAFF
TGTGCCTGGAGTTTCCGCCCGGGGAGTGAAGCTTTCTTT
>TRBJ2-7|TRBD1|TRBV11-2|NA
CASSDRDRINYEQYF
TGTGCCAGCAGCGACCGGGACAGGATCAACTACGAGCAGTACTTC
>TRBJ2-7|NA|TRBV6-5|NA
CASSYAGATYEQYF
TGTGCCAGCAGTTACGCTGGGGCCACCTACGAGCAGTACTTC
>TRBJ1-1|NA|TRBV28|once
CASSSPGSPPGTEAFF
TGTGCCAGCAGCTCTCCCGGGAGCCCTCCGGGCACTGAAGCTTTCTTT
>TRBJ2-7|TRBD1|TRBV5-4|NA
CASSLPGTVYEQYF
TGTGCCAGCAGCTTGCCCGGGACAGTCTACGAGCAGTACTTC
>TRBJ2-1|NA|TRBV7-3|few
CASSPAGAEQFF
TGTGCCAGCAGCCCTGCGGGGGCTGAGCAGTTCTTC
>TRBJ1-2|NA|TRBV27|NA
CASSSPATGAYGYTF
TGTGCCAGCAGTTCGCCGGCGACAGGAGCCTATGGCTACACCTTC
>TRBJ2-7|TRBD1|TRBV13|NA
CASSSRQGTIYEQYF
TGTGCCAGCAGCTCACGACAGGGTACGATTTACGAGCAGTACTTC
>TRBJ2-7|TRBD2|TRBV5-6|NA
CASRWGTSGISEQYF
TGTGCCAGCAGATGGGGGACTAGCGGGATTTCCGAGCAGTACTTC
>TRBJ1-5|TRBD1|TRBV6-1|NA
CASRTGSYSNQPQHF
TGTGCCAGCAGGACAGGGTCGTATAGCAATCAGCCCCAGCATTTT
>TRBJ1-5|TRBD1|TRBV28|NA
CASSLGKTGGIYQPQHF
TGTGCCAGCAGTTTAGGGAAGACAGGGGGAATTTATCAGCCCCAGCATTTT